The sequence of this T cell receptor beta chain was determined in a study of CD8 T cells in ankylosing spondylitis. The germline V gene encodes CDR1 SEHNR and CDR2 FQNEAQ (reference sequence). CDR3 length: 12 amino acids. The germline V and J ends were trimmed by 4 bases and 1 base, with 5 bases remaining between them. TCRdb passed the 5' RACE reads through MiXCR, listing each CDR3 protein once. Here the sample spans roughly 240,000 distinct CDR3 sequences, 32% being singletons. Sequencing was done on a sample of blood, either unsorted or a sorted T cell fraction (not recorded which). The chain recombines TRBV7-9 with TRBJ2-7; D gene ambiguous. The TCR was taken from a male donor with ankylosing spondylitis or in good health (not recorded which). CDR3 residues: CASSYISYEQYF. DNA of the CDR3: TGTGCCAGCAGCTACATATCCTACGAGCAGTACTTC.